This T cell receptor beta chain emerged from a study of PD-L1 blockade in urothelial cancer. Locally advanced or metastatic urothelial carcinoma was present in patients. The J segment lost 0 bases and the V segment lost 4 bases, leaving 12 bases of the junction unmatched. CDR1 and CDR2 from the germline V gene are MNHEY and SMNVEV (reference sequence). The length of the CDR3 is 17 residues. Using immunoSEQ multiplex PCR, the repertoire was profiled, and TCRdb retains in-frame clones only, with some absent. The sample lists some 29,000 clones; 70% to 90% were seen once. The origin of this receptor is a man in his fifties or sixties with urothelial cancer. The input for sequencing was PBMCs, taken around atezolizumab (anti-PD-L1) treatment. The V and J genes are TRBV27 and TRBJ2-7; TRBD1 matches 7 bases. The CDR3 spells CASSWNRGPQSSYEQYF. The CDR3 nucleotides read TGTGCCAGCAGTTGGAACAGGGGTCCCCAGAGCTCCTACGAGCAGTACTTC.